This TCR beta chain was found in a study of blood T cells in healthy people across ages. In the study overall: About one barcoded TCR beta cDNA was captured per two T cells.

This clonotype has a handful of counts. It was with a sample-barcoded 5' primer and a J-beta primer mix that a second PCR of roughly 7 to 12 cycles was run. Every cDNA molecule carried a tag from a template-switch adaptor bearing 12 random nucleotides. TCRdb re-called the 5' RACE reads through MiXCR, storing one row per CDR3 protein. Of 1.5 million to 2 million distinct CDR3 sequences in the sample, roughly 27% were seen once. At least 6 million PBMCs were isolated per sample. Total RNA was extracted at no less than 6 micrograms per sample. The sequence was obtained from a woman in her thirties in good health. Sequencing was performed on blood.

Here the CDR3 reads CASSFETVDEQYF. The CDR3 DNA reads TGTGCCAGCAGCTTTGAGACAGTCGACGAGCAGTACTTC. This chain links TRBV7-9 with TRBJ2-7; TRBD1 is a possible D gene (5 bases). The V end lost 3 bases, the J end lost 5 bases, and 11 bases lay between the germline ends. CDR1 is SEHNR, CDR2 FQNEAQ, per germline (reference sequence). The CDR3 extends over 13 amino acids. The full variable domain, in which reference TRBV7-9 and TRBJ2-7 provide the parts outside the CDR3, is DTGVSQNPRHKITKRGQNVTFRCDPISEHNRLYWYRQTLGQGPEFLTYFQNEAQLEKSRLLSDRFSAERPKGSFSTLEIQRTEQGDSAMYLCASSFETVDEQYFGPGTRLTVT.